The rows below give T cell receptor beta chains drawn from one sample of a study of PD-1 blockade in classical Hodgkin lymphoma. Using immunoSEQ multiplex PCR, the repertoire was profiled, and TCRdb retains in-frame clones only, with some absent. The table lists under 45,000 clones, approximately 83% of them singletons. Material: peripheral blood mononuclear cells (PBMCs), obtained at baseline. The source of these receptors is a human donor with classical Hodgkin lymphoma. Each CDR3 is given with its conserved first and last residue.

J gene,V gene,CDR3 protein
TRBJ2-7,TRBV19,CASSIGTGSYEQYF
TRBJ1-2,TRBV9,CATSEGIANYGYTF
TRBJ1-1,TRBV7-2,CASSLGTGGNTEAFF
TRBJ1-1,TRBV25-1,CASKGQGNTEAFF
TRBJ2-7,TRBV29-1,CSVRRQGANEQYF
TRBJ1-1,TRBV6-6,CASSSTGGSTEAFF
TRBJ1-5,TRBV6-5,CASSPGQISNQPQHF
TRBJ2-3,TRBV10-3,CAISEVTSGTSTDTQYF
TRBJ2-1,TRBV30,CAWSVLGGRVTEQFF
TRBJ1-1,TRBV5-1,CASSLWVPGGDTEAFF
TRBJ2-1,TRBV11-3,CASSLGTSGNGEQFF
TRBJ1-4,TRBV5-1,CASSFTFADSLNEKLFF
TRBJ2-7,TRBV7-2,CASSPRGGPVHEQYF
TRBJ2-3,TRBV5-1,CASSVLGAESSLDTQYF
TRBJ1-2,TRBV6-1,CASRGGNYGYTF
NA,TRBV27,CASSLLHEGSYEQYF
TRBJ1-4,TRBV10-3,CAISESPSEEKLFF